The T cell receptor (beta chain) under discussion was sequenced for a study of OX40 agonist ivuxolimab in advanced cancers. Points on this clone: Its antigen is not known.

Assay: immunoSEQ multiplex PCR; the TCRdb copy retains only in-frame clones and omits some. The sample carries 55,000 to 70,000 clones, around 85% recorded once. General study findings and limits: Within 6 weeks, CD4+ and CD8+ blood T cells expanded clonally at 0.1 to 3.0 mg/kg. Expanded peripheral T cells had an undetermined antigen specificity.

At cycle 4 day 1, cycle 7 day 1, and baseline, blood was sampled. The sample in question was CD4+ or CD8+ T cells sorted from blood, obtained in a trial of the OX40 agonist ivuxolimab. The clonotype was recovered from an adult with an advanced solid tumor such as melanoma, head and neck, liver or kidney cancer.

This chain's CDR3 is CASSAGGVVAFF. CDR3 sequence (DNA): TGTGCCAGCAGTGCCGGCGGGGTGGTCGCTTTCTTT. The J gene is TRBJ1-1, the V gene TRBV7-9; D uncertain. This CDR3 contains 12 residues. Germline V lookup: CDR1 SEHNR, CDR2 FQNEAQ (reference sequence). The V end lost 6 bases, the J end lost 11 bases, and 16 bases lay between the germline ends.